The 2 T cell receptor beta chains in this list originate from one sample, sequenced in a study of blood T cell repertoires in COVID-19. The assay was immunoSEQ multiplex PCR, and TCRdb's table has in-frame clones only and misses some. Of a few hundred thousand clones in the sample, around 92% were seen once. The sample comprised peripheral blood. These receptor sequences come from a woman aged 25 to 39 with COVID-19, enrolled during active disease.

This chain uses TRBV29-1 with TRBJ1-1; a weak D match, TRBD1 (6 bases). This CDR3 comprises 13 residues. Germline V gene lookup returns CDR1 SQVTM and CDR2 ANQGSEA. V lost 4 bases and J lost 7, with 16 bases in between. CDR3 in amino acids: CSVVPLTGLEAFF. For the CDR3, the DNA is TGCAGCGTTGTCCCCCTCACAGGGCTTGAAGCTTTCTTT. The full variable domain, with the rest looked up from reference TRBV29-1 and TRBJ1-1, is SAVISQKPSRDICQRGTSLTIQCQVDSQVTMMFWYRQQPGQSLTLIATANQGSEATYESGFVIDKFPISRPNLTFSTLTVSNMSPEDSSIYLCSVVPLTGLEAFFGQGTRLTVV.

The sample holds one count of this clone. The chain couples TRBV5-1 to TRBJ1-3; no clear D gene. Germline loops: CDR1 SGHRS, CDR2 YFSETQ. This CDR3 is 16 amino acids long. V lost 4 bases and J 0 bases, leaving 14 bases between the germline ends. CDR3 protein: CASSPFSAGSGNTIYF. In DNA form, the CDR3 reads TGCGCCAGCAGCCCGTTTTCGGCAGGCTCTGGAAACACCATATATTTT.